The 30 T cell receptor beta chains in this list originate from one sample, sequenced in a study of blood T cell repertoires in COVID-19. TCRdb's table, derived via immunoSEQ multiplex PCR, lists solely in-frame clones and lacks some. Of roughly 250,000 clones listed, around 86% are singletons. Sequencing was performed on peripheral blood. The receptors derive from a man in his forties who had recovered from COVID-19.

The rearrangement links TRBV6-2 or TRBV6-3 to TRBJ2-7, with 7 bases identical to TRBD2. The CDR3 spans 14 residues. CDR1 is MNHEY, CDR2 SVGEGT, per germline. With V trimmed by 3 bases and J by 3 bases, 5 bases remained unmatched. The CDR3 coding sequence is TGTGCCAGCAGTTATGGCGGGAGCGGCTACGAGCAGTACTTC. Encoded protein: CASSYGGSGYEQYF.

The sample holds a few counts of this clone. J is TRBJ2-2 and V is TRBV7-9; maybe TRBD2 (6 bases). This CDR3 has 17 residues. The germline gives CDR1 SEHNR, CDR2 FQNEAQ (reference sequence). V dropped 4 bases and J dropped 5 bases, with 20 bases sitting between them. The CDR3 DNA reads TGTGCCAGCAGCTCCCGGGGGAGGACCAATGAGACCGGGGAGCTGTTTTTT. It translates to CASSSRGRTNETGELFF.

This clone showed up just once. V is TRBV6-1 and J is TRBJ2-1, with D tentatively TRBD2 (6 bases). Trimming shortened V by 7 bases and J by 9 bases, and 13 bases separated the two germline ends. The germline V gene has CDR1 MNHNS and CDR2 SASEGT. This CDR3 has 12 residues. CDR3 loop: CASTTRGGEQFF. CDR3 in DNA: TGTGCCAGCACCACGCGGGGCGGTGAGCAGTTCTTC.

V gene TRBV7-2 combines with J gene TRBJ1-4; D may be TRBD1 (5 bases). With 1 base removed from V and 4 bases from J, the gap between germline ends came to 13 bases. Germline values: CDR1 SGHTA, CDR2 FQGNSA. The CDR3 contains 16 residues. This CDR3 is CASSLGDRLFNEKLFF. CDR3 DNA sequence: TGTGCCAGCAGCTTAGGAGACAGATTGTTTAATGAAAAACTGTTTTTT.

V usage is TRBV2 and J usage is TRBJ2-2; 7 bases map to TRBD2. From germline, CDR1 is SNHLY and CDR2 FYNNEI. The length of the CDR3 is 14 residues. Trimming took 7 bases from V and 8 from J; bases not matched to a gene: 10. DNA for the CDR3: TGTGCCAGCACGGGGGGACTCCTTACAGGGGAGCTGTTTTTT. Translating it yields CASTGGLLTGELFF.

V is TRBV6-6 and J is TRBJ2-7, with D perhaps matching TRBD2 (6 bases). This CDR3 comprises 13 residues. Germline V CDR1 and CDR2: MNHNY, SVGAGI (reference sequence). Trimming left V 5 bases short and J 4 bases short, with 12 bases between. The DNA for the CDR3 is TGTGCCAGCAGTGGCCCCGGAGGGTACGAGCAGTACTTC. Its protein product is CASSGPGGYEQYF.

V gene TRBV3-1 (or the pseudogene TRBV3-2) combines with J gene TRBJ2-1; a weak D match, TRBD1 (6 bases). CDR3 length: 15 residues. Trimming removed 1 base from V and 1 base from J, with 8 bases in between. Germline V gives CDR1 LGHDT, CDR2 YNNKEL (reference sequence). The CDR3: CASSQGQASYNEQFF. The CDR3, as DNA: TGTGCCAGCAGCCAAGGACAGGCTTCCTACAATGAGCAGTTCTTC.

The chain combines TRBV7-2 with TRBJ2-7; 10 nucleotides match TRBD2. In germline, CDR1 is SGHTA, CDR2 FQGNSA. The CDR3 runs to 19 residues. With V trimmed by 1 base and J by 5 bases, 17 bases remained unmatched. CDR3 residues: CASSLDGRTSGGGGDEQYF. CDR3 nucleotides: TGTGCCAGCAGCTTAGACGGTCGGACTAGCGGAGGGGGCGGGGACGAGCAGTACTTC.

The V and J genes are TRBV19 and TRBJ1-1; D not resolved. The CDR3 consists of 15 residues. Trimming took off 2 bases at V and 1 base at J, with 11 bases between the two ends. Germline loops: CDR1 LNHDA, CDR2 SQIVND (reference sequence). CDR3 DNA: TGTGCCAGTAGTATAATTAACTACGGGAACACTGAAGCTTTCTTT. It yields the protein CASSIINYGNTEAFF.

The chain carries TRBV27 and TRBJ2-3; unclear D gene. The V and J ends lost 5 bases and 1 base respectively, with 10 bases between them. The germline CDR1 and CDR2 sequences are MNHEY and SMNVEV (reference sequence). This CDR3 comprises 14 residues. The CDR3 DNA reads TGTGCCAGCAGTCCATTCATTGGCACAGATACGCAGTATTTT. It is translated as CASSPFIGTDTQYF.

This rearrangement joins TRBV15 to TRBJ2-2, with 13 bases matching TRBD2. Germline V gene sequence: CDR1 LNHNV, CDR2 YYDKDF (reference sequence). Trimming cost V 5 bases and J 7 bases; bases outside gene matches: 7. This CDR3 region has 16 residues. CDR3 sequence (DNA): TGTGCCACCAGCGCCGGGACTAGCGGGGCCCTCGGGGAGCTGTTTTTT. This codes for CATSAGTSGALGELFF. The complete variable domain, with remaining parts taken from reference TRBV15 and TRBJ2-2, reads DAMVIQNPRYQVTQFGKPVTLSCSQTLNHNVMYWYQQKSSQAPKLLFHYYDKDFNNEADTPDNFQSRRPNTSFCFLDIRSPGLGDTAMYLCATSAGTSGALGELFFGEGSRLTVL.

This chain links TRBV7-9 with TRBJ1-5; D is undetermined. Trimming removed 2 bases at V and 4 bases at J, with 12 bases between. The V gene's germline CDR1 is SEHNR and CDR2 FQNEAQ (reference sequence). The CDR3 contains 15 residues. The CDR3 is CASSLNGGENQPQHF. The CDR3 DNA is TGTGCCAGCAGCTTAAACGGCGGGGAAAATCAGCCCCAGCATTTT.

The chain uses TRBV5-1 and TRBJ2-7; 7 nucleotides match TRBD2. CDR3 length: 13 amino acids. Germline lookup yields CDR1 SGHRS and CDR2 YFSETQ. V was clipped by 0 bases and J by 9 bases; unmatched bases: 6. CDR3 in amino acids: CASSLGSPGGQYF. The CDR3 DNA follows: TGCGCCAGCAGCTTGGGGAGCCCGGGAGGGCAGTACTTC.

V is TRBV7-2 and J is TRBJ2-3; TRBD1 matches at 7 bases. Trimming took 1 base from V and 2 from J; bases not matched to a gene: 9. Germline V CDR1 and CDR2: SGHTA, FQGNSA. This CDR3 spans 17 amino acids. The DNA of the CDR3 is TGTGCCAGCAGCTTAGGGACAGGACAGGTCCACACAGATACGCAGTATTTT. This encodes CASSLGTGQVHTDTQYF.

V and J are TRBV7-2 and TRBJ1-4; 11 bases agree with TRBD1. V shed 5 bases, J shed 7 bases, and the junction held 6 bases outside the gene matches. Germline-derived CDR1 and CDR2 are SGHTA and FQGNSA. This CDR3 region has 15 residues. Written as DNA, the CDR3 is TGTGCCAGCAGCACCGGGACAGGGGGGAGTGAAAAACTGTTTTTT. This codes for CASSTGTGGSEKLFF. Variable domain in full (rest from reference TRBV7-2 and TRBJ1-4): GAGVSQSPSNKVTEKGKDVELRCDPISGHTALYWYRQSLGQGLEFLIYFQGNSAPDKSGLPSDRFSAERTGGSVSTLTIQRTQQEDSAVYLCASSTGTGGSEKLFFGSGTQLSVL.

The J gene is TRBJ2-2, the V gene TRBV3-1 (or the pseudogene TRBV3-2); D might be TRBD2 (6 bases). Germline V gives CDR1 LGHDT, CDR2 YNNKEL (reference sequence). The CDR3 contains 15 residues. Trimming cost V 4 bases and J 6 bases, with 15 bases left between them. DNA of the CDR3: TGTGCCAGCAGCCCTCGGGACTCTCCTTCCGGGGAGCTGTTTTTT. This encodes CASSPRDSPSGELFF.

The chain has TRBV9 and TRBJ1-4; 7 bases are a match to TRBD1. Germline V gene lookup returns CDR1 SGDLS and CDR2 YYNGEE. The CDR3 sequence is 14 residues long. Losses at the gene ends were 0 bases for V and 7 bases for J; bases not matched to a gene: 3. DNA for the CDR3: TGTGCCAGCAGCGTAGAGGGGGCGGCTGAAAAACTGTTTTTT. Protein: CASSVEGAAEKLFF.

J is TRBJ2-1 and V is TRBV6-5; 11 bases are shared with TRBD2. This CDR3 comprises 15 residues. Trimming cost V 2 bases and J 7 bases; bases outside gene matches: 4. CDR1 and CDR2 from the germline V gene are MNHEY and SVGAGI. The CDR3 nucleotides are TGTGCCAGCAGTTACCTCGGGACTAGCGGTAATGAGCAGTTCTTC. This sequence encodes CASSYLGTSGNEQFF.

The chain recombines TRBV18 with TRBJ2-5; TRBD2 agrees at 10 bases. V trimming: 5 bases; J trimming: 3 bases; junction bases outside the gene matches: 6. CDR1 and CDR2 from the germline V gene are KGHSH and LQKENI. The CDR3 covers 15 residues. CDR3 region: CASSTSGGAKETQYF. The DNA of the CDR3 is TGTGCCAGCTCAACCAGCGGGGGGGCAAAAGAGACCCAGTACTTC.

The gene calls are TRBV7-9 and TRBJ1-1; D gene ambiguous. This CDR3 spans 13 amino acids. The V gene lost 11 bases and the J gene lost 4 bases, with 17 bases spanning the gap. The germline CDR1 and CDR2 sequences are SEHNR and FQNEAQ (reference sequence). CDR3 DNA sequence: TGTGCCCCCTCGGGAGCGGCGGGCACTGAAGCTTTCTTT. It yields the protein CAPSGAAGTEAFF.

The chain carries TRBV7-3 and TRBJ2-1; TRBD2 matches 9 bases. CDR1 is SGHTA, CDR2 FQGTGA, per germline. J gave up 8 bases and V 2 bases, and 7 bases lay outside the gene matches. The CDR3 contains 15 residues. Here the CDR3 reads CASSLLAGGPDEQFF. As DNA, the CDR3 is TGTGCCAGCAGCTTATTGGCGGGAGGGCCCGATGAGCAGTTCTTC.

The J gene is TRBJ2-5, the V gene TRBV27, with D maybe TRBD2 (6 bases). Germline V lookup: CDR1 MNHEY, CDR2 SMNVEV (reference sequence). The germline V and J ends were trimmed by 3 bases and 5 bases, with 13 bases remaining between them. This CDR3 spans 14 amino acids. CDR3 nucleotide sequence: TGTGCCAGCAGTTTGGCGGGACGAGGGGAGACCCAGTACTTC. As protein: CASSLAGRGETQYF.

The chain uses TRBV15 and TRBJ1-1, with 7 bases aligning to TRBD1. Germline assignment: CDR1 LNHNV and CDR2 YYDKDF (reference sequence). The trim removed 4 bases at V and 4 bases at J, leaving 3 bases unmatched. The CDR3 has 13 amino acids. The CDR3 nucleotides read TGTGCCACCAGCAAGACAGGGACCACTGAAGCTTTCTTT. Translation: CATSKTGTTEAFF.

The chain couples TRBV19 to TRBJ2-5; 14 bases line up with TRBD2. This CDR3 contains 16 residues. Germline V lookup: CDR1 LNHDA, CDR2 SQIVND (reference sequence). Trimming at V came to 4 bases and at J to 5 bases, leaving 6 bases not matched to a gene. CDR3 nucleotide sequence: TGTGCCAGTAGTACCGGGACTAGCGGGGGCCGTGAGACCCAGTACTTC. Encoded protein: CASSTGTSGGRETQYF. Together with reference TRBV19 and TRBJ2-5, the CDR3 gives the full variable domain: DGGITQSPKYLFRKEGQNVTLSCEQNLNHDAMYWYRQDPGQGLRLIYYSQIVNDFQKGDIAEGYSVSREKKESFPLTVTSAQKNPTAFYLCASSTGTSGGRETQYFGPGTRLLVL.

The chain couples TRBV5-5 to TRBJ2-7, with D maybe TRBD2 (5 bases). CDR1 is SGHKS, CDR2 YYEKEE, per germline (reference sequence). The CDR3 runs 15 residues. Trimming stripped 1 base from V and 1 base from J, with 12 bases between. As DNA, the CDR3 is TGTGCCAGCAGCTTGTCCGGGGAAGGTTCCTACGAGCAGTACTTC. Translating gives CASSLSGEGSYEQYF.

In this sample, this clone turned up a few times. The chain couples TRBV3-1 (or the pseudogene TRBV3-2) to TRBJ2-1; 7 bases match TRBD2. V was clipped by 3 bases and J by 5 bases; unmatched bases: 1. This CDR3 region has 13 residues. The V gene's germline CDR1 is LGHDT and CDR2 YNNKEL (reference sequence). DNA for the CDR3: TGTGCCAGCAGCCAGCTAGCGGACAATGAGCAGTTCTTC. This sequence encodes CASSQLADNEQFF.

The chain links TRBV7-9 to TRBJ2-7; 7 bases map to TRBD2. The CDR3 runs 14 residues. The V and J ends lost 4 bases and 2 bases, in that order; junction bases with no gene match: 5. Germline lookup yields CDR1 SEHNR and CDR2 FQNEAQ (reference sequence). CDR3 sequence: CASSYSGLTYEQYF. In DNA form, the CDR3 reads TGTGCCAGCAGCTATAGCGGGCTTACCTACGAGCAGTACTTC.

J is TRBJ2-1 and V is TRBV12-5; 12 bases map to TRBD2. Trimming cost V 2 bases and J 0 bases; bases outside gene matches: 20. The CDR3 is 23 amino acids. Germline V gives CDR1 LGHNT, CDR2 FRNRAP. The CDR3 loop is CASGLRPVMGTSGLMSSYNEQFF. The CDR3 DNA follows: TGTGCTAGTGGTTTGCGGCCGGTGATGGGGACTAGCGGGTTGATGAGCTCCTACAATGAGCAGTTCTTC.

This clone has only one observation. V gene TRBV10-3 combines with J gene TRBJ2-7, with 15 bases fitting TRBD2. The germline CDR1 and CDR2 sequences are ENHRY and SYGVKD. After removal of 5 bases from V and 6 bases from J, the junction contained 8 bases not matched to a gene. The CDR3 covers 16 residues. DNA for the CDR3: TGTGCCATCAGTCTCGTCCCGGGACTAGCGGGAGGCGAGCAGTACTTC. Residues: CAISLVPGLAGGEQYF.

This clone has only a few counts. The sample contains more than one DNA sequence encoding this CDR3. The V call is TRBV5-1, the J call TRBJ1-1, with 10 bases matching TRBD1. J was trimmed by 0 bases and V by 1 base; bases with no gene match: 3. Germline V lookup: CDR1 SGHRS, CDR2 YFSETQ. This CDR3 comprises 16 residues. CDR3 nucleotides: TGCGCCAGCAGCTTGAAGGGGACAGGGGTGAACACTGAAGCTTTCTTT. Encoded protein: CASSLKGTGVNTEAFF.